This T cell receptor (beta chain) was identified during a study of cytomegalovirus exposure and HLA in healthy donors. Study-level points and caveats: Presence/absence comparisons presumed near-even sequencing depth among donors.

As to this clone: The antigen is unknown. At one of its ends the junction is not consistent with the germline gene, which may arise from a read error.

CDR3 length: 17 residues. The germline V gene has CDR1 WSHSY and CDR2 SAAADI. The PCR contained 60 Vbeta and 13 Jbeta primers. TCRdb's table, derived via immunoSEQ multiplex PCR, lists solely in-frame clones and lacks some. The table shows fewer than 120,000 clones, with about 80% occurring only once. This sequence originates from a woman aged 55-70 years in good health and CMV-seropositive. This chain links TRBV10-2 with TRBJ2-7, with D perhaps matching TRBD2 (6 bases). Sequencing was carried out using PBMCs. The CDR3 reads CASRELIGTEISYEQYF. For the CDR3, the DNA is TGCGCCAGCAGAGAGTTGATCGGGACTGAGATCTCCTACGAGCAGTACTTC.